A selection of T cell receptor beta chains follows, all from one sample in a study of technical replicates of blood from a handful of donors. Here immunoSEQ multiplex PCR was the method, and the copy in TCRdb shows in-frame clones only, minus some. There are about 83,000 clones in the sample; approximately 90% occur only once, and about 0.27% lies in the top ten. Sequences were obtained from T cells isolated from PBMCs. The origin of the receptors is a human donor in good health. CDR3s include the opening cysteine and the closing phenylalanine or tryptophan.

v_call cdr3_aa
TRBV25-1 CASSEDGADTQYF
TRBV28 CASSSGNEKLFF
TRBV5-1 CASSLEAGGAWAQYF
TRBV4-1 CASSEYPGLQETQYF
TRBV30 CAWSTGDTYEQYF
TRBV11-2 CASSFWTAQETQYF
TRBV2 CASSESGAEAFF
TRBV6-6 CASSDRRGNQPQHF
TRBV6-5 CASRERGGSTEAFF
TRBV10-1 CASSGPANEQFF
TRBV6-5 CASSSWGQGNYGYTF
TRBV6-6 CASSLREGSDTQYF
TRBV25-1 CASSEFSGRGVDPGELFF
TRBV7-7 CASSLERGQETQYF
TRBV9 CASSQGYGNTIYF
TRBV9 CASSVGQGTFNEQFF
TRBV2 CASLGGNTEAFF
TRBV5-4 CASSPETGNTEAFF
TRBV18 CASSAKRGDTGELFF
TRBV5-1 CASSLSQGRGNGELFF
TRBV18 CASSPSFPRQSTDTQYF
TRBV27 CASLGGDGYTF
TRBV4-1 CASSHYEGPRDSQLREQYF
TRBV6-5 CASSLTWTANQPQHF
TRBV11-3 CASSLDGTRNNTQYF
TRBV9 CASSVGVDRAYGYTF
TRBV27 CASRTIQGASFEAFF
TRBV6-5 CASRRQNSPLHF
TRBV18 CASSSPWTGRETQYF
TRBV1 CTSSPHSGGRYNEQFF
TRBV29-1 CSVGGTGDQPQHF
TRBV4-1 CASSGHPLNAEAFF
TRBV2 CASSDFAGGNTGELFF
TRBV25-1 CASSEFSVYEQYF
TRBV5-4 CASSLVFEGDTQYF
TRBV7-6 CASRLTSGVRNEQFF
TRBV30 CAWSAGAGGPTREQFF
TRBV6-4 CASSETDRVNEQFF
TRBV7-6 CASSLRGGTGGENFNEQFF
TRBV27 CASSGQEGDRNYGYTF
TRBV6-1 CASSEALGADGYTF